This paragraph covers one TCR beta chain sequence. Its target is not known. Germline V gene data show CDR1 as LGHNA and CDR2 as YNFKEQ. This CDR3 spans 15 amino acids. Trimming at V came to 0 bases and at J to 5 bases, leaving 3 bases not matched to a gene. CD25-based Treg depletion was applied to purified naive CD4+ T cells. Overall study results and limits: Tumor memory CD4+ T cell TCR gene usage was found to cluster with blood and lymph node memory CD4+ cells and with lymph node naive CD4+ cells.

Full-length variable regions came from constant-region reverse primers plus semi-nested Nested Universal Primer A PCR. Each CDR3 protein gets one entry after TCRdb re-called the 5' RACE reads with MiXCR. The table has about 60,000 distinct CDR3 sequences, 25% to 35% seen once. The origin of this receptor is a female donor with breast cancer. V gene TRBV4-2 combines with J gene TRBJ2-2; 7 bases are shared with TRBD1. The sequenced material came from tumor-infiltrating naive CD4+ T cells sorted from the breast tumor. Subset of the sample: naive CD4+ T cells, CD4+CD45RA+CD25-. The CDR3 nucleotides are TGTGCCAGCAGCCAAGAACAGGGGCAAACCGGGGAGCTGTTTTTT. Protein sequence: CASSQEQGQTGELFF.